The 25 T cell receptor beta chains below were found in one sample sequenced in a study of T cells in Graves' hyperthyroidism and ophthalmopathy. TCR beta CDR3 regions were amplified from RNA. Carried out on the TCR CDR3, a first-round RT-PCR used the HTBI primer set. From the multiplex PCR reads, TCRdb called clonotypes with MiXCR, one entry per CDR3 protein. The table records more than 300,000 distinct CDR3 sequences, about 15% of them present only once. The sequenced material came from blood. The receptors derive from a woman aged 60-75 years with Graves' hyperthyroidism.

In this sample, this clonotype turned up many times. CDR3 region: CASSLLLGPPWSNQPQHF. In DNA, the CDR3 is TGCGCCAGCAGCTTATTACTCGGGCCCCCGTGGAGCAATCAGCCCCAGCATTTT. The chain employs TRBV5-1 and TRBJ1-5; D gene unclear. This CDR3 has 18 amino acids. V lost 2 bases to trimming and J lost 1 base, with 19 bases between them. CDR1 is SGHRS and CDR2 is YFSETQ in the germline V gene.

The table lists this clonotype with many counts. The chain recombines TRBV28 with TRBJ1-6; unclear D gene. Per the germline V gene, CDR1 is MDHEN and CDR2 is SYDVKM. V was pared by 5 bases and J by 2 bases, with 13 bases between. CDR3 length: 16 amino acids. The CDR3, as DNA: TGTGCCAGCAGTCCCCAACTCGGGGCCTATAATTCACCCCTCCACTTT. Translated, it gives CASSPQLGAYNSPLHF.

This clonotype was seen many times. The rearrangement uses TRBV4-1 and TRBJ2-7; 9 bases are a match to TRBD1. In germline, CDR1 is MGHRA, CDR2 YSYEKL. The CDR3 extends over 16 amino acids. J was trimmed by 5 bases and V by 3 bases; bases with no gene match: 11. CDR3 nucleotide sequence: TGCGCCAGCAGCCAGAAGATTGTGGACAGGGGCAACGAGCAGTACTTC. Protein product: CASSQKIVDRGNEQYF.

This clonotype has only a few counts. The rearrangement uses TRBV14 and TRBJ2-3, with a possible D match to TRBD2 (6 bases). Trimming removed 4 bases from V and 2 bases from J, with 13 bases in between. This CDR3 has 15 amino acids. The germline V gene encodes CDR1 SGHDN and CDR2 FVKESK. For the CDR3, the DNA is TGTGCCAGCAGCCTCTGGGCGGGAATCACAGATACGCAGTATTTT. It codes for CASSLWAGITDTQYF.

This clonotype was observed many times. The chain carries TRBV12-3 or TRBV12-4 and TRBJ2-7; 10 bases line up with TRBD2. The CDR3 consists of 15 residues. Trimming removed 6 bases from V and 5 bases from J; junction bases left unmatched: 10. In nucleotides, the CDR3 is TGTGCCAGCAGACCGGAAACTAGCGGGATCAACGAGCAGTACTTC. Translation: CASRPETSGINEQYF.

At least ten counts were recorded for this clonotype. The chain employs TRBV15 and TRBJ2-3; the D gene is possibly TRBD1 (6 bases). The ends were cut back, 0 bases at V and 6 bases at J, with 16 bases in the middle. The CDR3 is 16 amino acids. Germline values: CDR1 LNHNV, CDR2 YYDKDF (reference sequence). The CDR3 protein is CATSRDNRAHHDTQYF. CDR3 bases: TGTGCCACCAGCAGAGATAACAGGGCCCATCACGATACGCAGTATTTT.

This clonotype was recorded many times. The chain links TRBV20-1 to TRBJ2-3; 9 bases line up with TRBD2. The CDR3 is made up of 16 amino acids. With 5 bases clipped from V and 4 bases from J, the junction kept 13 bases outside the gene matches. Germline assignment: CDR1 DFQATT and CDR2 SNEGSKA (reference sequence). The CDR3 region is CSASPGWGGRADTQYF. Here the CDR3 DNA reads TGCAGTGCTTCCCCCGGATGGGGCGGGAGGGCAGATACGCAGTATTTT.

This chain links TRBV19 with TRBJ1-2; D unresolved. Germline lookup yields CDR1 LNHDA and CDR2 SQIVND (reference sequence). The V end was cut by 4 bases, the J end by 5 bases, with 14 bases between. The CDR3 has 14 amino acids. The CDR3 coding sequence is TGTGCCAGTAGTAATTGGAACACCCGTTATGGCTACACCTTC. The encoded protein is CASSNWNTRYGYTF.

V usage is TRBV27 and J usage is TRBJ1-6, with D possibly being TRBD1 (6 bases). V lost 6 bases and J lost 11, with 23 bases in between. The CDR3 loop spans 16 amino acids. Germline V gene data show CDR1 as MNHEY and CDR2 as SMNVEV (reference sequence). In DNA form, the CDR3 reads TGTGCCAGCAGCAGCACCCCGGGACACTCCGCTCCACCCCTCCACTTT. It encodes CASSSTPGHSAPPLHF.

This clonotype was counted at least ten times. CDR3 protein: CSARDLAGAYEQYF. The DNA for the CDR3 is TGCAGTGCTAGAGATCTAGCGGGCGCTTACGAGCAGTACTTC. V is TRBV20-1 and J is TRBJ2-7; TRBD2 matches 8 bases. Trimming removed 0 bases from V and 4 bases from J; junction bases left unmatched: 5. Germline lookup yields CDR1 DFQATT and CDR2 SNEGSKA (reference sequence). The CDR3 runs to 14 residues.

This clonotype showed up many times. DNA for the CDR3: TGTGCCAGCAGTTTACGCCCCTCAACTAGCGGGAGGTACTACGAGCAGTACTTC. Protein: CASSLRPSTSGRYYEQYF. The J gene is TRBJ2-7, the V gene TRBV12-3 or TRBV12-4; 12 positions match TRBD2. J gave up 3 bases and V 2 bases, and 11 bases lay outside the gene matches. The CDR3 consists of 18 residues.

This clonotype was seen many times. Compared with germline, one end of the junction differs, possibly owing to a read error. The chain recombines TRBV7-7 with TRBJ2-5, with D possibly being TRBD1 (6 bases). CDR1 SSHAT and CDR2 FNYEAQ come from the germline V gene (reference sequence). The CDR3 totals 15 residues. The CDR3 here is CASSLSLQGQETQYF. CDR3 DNA sequence: TGTGCTAGCAGCTTGTCGCTACAGGGTCAAGAGACCCAGTACTTC.

This clonotype was found many times. The V call is TRBV28, the J call TRBJ2-6; D is undetermined. Trimming took 5 bases from V and 1 from J, leaving 12 bases between them. Germline loops: CDR1 MDHEN, CDR2 SYDVKM. This CDR3 has 16 residues. The CDR3 here is CASSLPSRSGANVLTF. The CDR3 region has the DNA TGTGCCAGCAGTCTCCCCTCCCGGTCTGGGGCCAACGTCCTGACTTTC.

Many counts were recorded for this clonotype. This chain uses TRBV2 with TRBJ2-5, with a possible D match to TRBD2 (5 bases). Per germline, CDR1 SNHLY and CDR2 FYNNEI. Between the trimmed V and J ends, which lost 1 base and 7 bases, there was a span of 13 bases. The CDR3 runs 14 residues. The CDR3 DNA reads TGTGCCAGCAGTGAAGTACAACTTCGGGGGACCCAGTACTTC. It codes for CASSEVQLRGTQYF. Together with reference TRBV2 and TRBJ2-5, the CDR3 gives the full variable domain: EPEVTQTPSHQVTQMGQEVILRCVPISNHLYFYWYRQILGQKVEFLVSFYNNEISEKSEIFDDQFSVERPDGSNFTLKIRSTKLEDSAMYFCASSEVQLRGTQYFGPGTRLLVL.

This clonotype was found many times. The CDR3 DNA is TGCAGTGCTAGAACTGGACAGGAGTACAATGAGCAGTTCTTC. Translated: CSARTGQEYNEQFF. The rearrangement links TRBV20-1 to TRBJ2-1; TRBD1 matches at 7 bases. Germline V gene data show CDR1 as DFQATT and CDR2 as SNEGSKA (reference sequence). The CDR3 length is 14 residues. V lost 2 bases to trimming and J lost 4 bases; unmatched junction nucleotides: 5.

This clonotype has a count of ten or more. This rearrangement joins TRBV7-9 to TRBJ2-2; 11 bases are a match to TRBD2. V lost 5 bases to trimming and J lost 0 bases; unmatched junction nucleotides: 11. Germline lookup yields CDR1 SEHNR and CDR2 FQNEAQ (reference sequence). This CDR3 region has 19 residues. CDR3 in DNA: TGTGCCAGCAGCAAAATGGGACTAGCGGCCATCGCGAACACCGGGGAGCTGTTTTTT. This gives the protein CASSKMGLAAIANTGELFF.

There are many counts of this clonotype. The chain carries TRBV18 and TRBJ2-1; 8 positions agree with TRBD2. The CDR3 length is 15 residues. In germline, CDR1 is KGHSH, CDR2 LQKENI. J gave up 9 bases and V 3 bases, and 10 bases lay outside the gene matches. CDR3 in DNA: TGTGCCAGCTCACCGCAGACTAGCGAGTTGGGTGAGCAGTTCTTC. It is translated as CASSPQTSELGEQFF.

This clonotype was observed a few times. This chain joins TRBV12-3 or TRBV12-4 and TRBJ2-5; perhaps TRBD2 as D (7 bases). The germline V and J ends were trimmed by 6 bases and 1 base, with 21 bases remaining between them. The CDR3 loop spans 17 amino acids. CDR3: CASREGGGTATQETQYF. The CDR3 nucleotides read TGTGCCAGCAGGGAGGGGGGGGGGACGGCTACCCAAGAGACCCAGTACTTC.

This clonotype was counted between two and nine times. The chain carries TRBV20-1 and TRBJ1-1; D remains unclear. Germline CDR1 and CDR2: DFQATT and SNEGSKA (reference sequence). Between the trimmed V and J ends, which lost 0 bases and 5 bases, there was a span of 13 bases. The CDR3 contains 14 residues. The CDR3 spells CSARDPLPVTEAFF. The CDR3, as DNA: TGCAGTGCTAGAGATCCCCTCCCGGTGACTGAAGCTTTCTTT.

This chain uses TRBV5-4 with TRBJ2-7, with 7 bases lining up with TRBD2. Trimming removed 4 bases from V and 3 bases from J; junction bases left unmatched: 7. The CDR3 spans 14 residues. Germline lookup yields CDR1 SGHNT and CDR2 YYREEE (reference sequence). CDR3 sequence reads: CASSISGTNYEQYF. CDR3 DNA: TGTGCCAGCAGCATCAGCGGGACCAACTACGAGCAGTACTTC. The entire variable domain, with the rest obtained from reference TRBV5-4 and TRBJ2-7, is as follows: ETGVTQSPTHLIKTRGQQVTLRCSSQSGHNTVSWYQQALGQGPQFIFQYYREEENGRGNFPPRFSGLQFPNYSSELNVNALELDDSALYLCASSISGTNYEQYFGPGTRLTVT.

This chain joins TRBV30 and TRBJ2-7, with 10 bases fitting TRBD2. V lost 2 bases and J lost 5; bases outside the gene matches: 6. The CDR3 is 14 residues long. CDR1 GTSNPN and CDR2 SVGIG come from the germline V gene (reference sequence). CDR3 DNA: TGTGCCTGGAGTCTTGGGCTAGCGGGAGACGAGCAGTACTTC. Its protein is CAWSLGLAGDEQYF.

This clonotype was recorded at least ten times. V and J are TRBV7-3 and TRBJ2-1; D gene uncertain. The germline V gene encodes CDR1 SGHTA and CDR2 FQGTGA. The CDR3 is 16 amino acids. The germline V and J ends were trimmed by 5 bases and 0 bases, with 14 bases remaining between them. DNA of the CDR3: TGTGCCAGCAGCACGCTTTCCACGAGCTCCTACAATGAGCAGTTCTTC. Protein sequence: CASSTLSTSSYNEQFF. Variable domain in full (rest from reference TRBV7-3 and TRBJ2-1): GAGVSQTPSNKVTEKGKYVELRCDPISGHTALYWYRQSLGQGPEFLIYFQGTGAADDSGLPNDRFFAVRPEGSVSTLKIQRTERGDSAVYLCASSTLSTSSYNEQFFGPGTRLTVL.

The chain joins TRBV20-1 to TRBJ2-7; no clear D gene. Between the trimmed V and J ends, which lost 1 base and 0 bases, there was a span of 16 bases. The CDR3 covers 16 residues. Germline loops: CDR1 DFQATT, CDR2 SNEGSKA (reference sequence). Written as DNA, the CDR3 is TGCAGTGCTAGAGCGTACACAGATTTTACCTCCTACGAGCAGTACTTC. Its protein product is CSARAYTDFTSYEQYF.

V usage is TRBV3-1 and J usage is TRBJ2-5; 10 bases align to TRBD2. This CDR3 contains 16 residues. Trimming cost V 1 base and J 2 bases; bases outside gene matches: 4. Germline CDR1 is LGHDT and CDR2 is YNNKEL (reference sequence). This CDR3 reads CASSQVLAGTQETQYF. CDR3 nucleotide sequence: TGTGCCAGCAGCCAAGTACTAGCGGGGACGCAAGAGACCCAGTACTTC.

V is TRBV20-1 and J is TRBJ2-1; D may match TRBD1 or TRBD2 (5 bases each). Between the trimmed V and J ends, which lost 3 bases and 9 bases, there was a span of 15 bases. The CDR3 consists of 13 residues. Germline CDR1 DFQATT, CDR2 SNEGSKA (reference sequence). CDR3 bases: TGCAGTGCTAGTGAAGGGACGGAGATTGAGCAGTTCTTC. Translation gives CSASEGTEIEQFF.